What follows is one T cell receptor beta chain and its context. It lacks a known antigen. No base quality values were provided; no much bigger clone lies one nucleotide off. The entry originates in a study of blood T cell repertoires in COVID-19 (dated by TCRdb to about 2020). The study in broad terms: Collaborator samples came from the United States, Italy and Spain and covered acute and convalescent phases of COVID-19. The material from the prospective study consisted of cDNA or gDNA derived from T cells, B-cell-depleted T cells, or PBMCs. The repertoires were released in a freely available public database intended as a resource for research on the immune response to SARS-CoV-2. Where available, HLA class I and class II types were obtained from metadata supplied by the sample provider rather than from assay-based typing. A de-identified subject ID, COVID-19 status, age in years and sex were almost always included in the sample metadata. Samples came from the ongoing ImmuneRACE study (first 160 participants) plus 1,254 subjects from 6 global collaborators. Deeply sampled blood TCRbeta repertoires from subjects exposed to, actively infected with, or recovered from COVID-19 were included in the dataset. General conclusions and limits of the study: Clinical and demographic metadata were provided uncurated, with the amount varying by source and participant.

Reading from cysteine to phenylalanine, the CDR3 counts 14 amino acids. Kept here is only the CDR3 DNA, which spans 42 bases and is read in frame from base 1. Trimming leaves V shorter by 3 bases and J shorter by 3 bases, with the junction holding 2 bases beyond the gene matches. The germline V gene provides CDR1 SGHTA and CDR2 FQGNSA. Each collaborating institution followed its own protocols to collect whole blood in K2EDTA tubes. For TCRbeta analysis, collaborators shipped samples as frozen whole blood, isolated PBMCs, or DNA extracted from either of those sample types. TCRbeta CDR3 regions were amplified from genomic DNA using the immunoSEQ Assay, a bias-controlled multiplex PCR. In the source study's methods: Nucleated cell counts per sample were estimated from amplification of reference gene primers within the assay. Sequence reads were collapsed and filtered to measure the absolute abundance of every unique TCRbeta CDR3 rearrangement. Productive Simpson clonality was computed per sample as the square root of Simpson's diversity index over productive rearrangements. Here the immuneACCESS table is served through TCRdb, limited to in-frame sequences with V and J called. Missing clones are a known gap in these copies; in checked studies unresolved V genes cover under half, and the rest lacks a known reason. For V, J and clone size, that table is used; D and trimming come from the DNA. This sample comprises 150,000 to 200,000 clones, around 76% of them detected only once. In total, the top ten clones hold over 7.5% of the sample.

Sequencing used peripheral blood. This TCR came from a woman between 70 and 85 years old with acute or convalescent COVID-19. The sequence is built from TRBV7-2 and TRBJ1-1; TRBD1 lines up with 9 middle nucleotides. The DNA reads as follows: TGTGCCAGCAGCTTGGGGACAGGGTACACTGAAGCTTTCTTT. This is translated as CASSLGTGYTEAFF. Extended through the reference TRBV7-2 and TRBJ1-1 proteins, this CDR3 yields the full variable domain: GAGVSQSPSNKVTEKGKDVELRCDPISGHTALYWYRQSLGQGLEFLIYFQGNSAPDKSGLPSDRFSAERTGGSVSTLTIQRTQQEDSAVYLCASSLGTGYTEAFFGQGTRLTVV.